This record concerns one T cell receptor beta chain sequence. Antigen specificity is unknown. Profiled with immunoSEQ multiplex PCR; TCRdb holds only in-frame clones, not every one. The sample lists about 69,000 clones, 75% to 85% occurring once. This entry comes from a study of cytotoxic CD8 clonotypes in ibrutinib-treated CLL. Findings of the study overall: Baseline values of clonality outstripped age-matched healthy donors and followed circulating CD8+ T-cell counts.

CDR3 length equals 15 residues. The germline V and J ends were trimmed by 0 bases and 1 base, with 11 bases remaining between them. Germline V lookup: CDR1 SGHRS, CDR2 YFSETQ. The sequence derives from a human donor with chronic lymphocytic leukemia. The chain combines TRBV5-1 with TRBJ2-7; no firm D call. The sample consisted of PBMCs, taken at disease progression, from a patient treated with ibrutinib. The CDR3 sequence: CASSLGPAPSYEQYF. The CDR3 bases are TGCGCCAGCAGCTTGGGCCCGGCGCCTTCCTACGAGCAGTACTTC. Looking up the rest from reference TRBV5-1 and TRBJ2-7 gives the full variable domain: KAGVTQTPRYLIKTRGQQVTLSCSPISGHRSVSWYQQTPGQGLQFLFEYFSETQRNKGNFPGRFSGRQFSNSRSEMNVSTLELGDSALYLCASSLGPAPSYEQYFGPGTRLTVT.